This T cell receptor beta chain is from a study of cytomegalovirus exposure and HLA in healthy donors. General study findings and limits: Three chains linked to CMV were shown in vitro to be specific for CMV antigens. A link between a missense DCLRE1C variant and TCR beta V- and J-gene trimming emerged from a later analysis. Immune exposure information available was restricted to CMV serostatus.

V lost 2 bases and J 7 bases, leaving 9 bases between the germline ends. This CDR3 has 13 amino acids. Germline V gene data show CDR1 as KGHSH and CDR2 as LQKENI. Remarks on this clone: Its specificity is unknown.

The primer mix had 60 Vbeta and 13 Jbeta primers. Method: immunoSEQ multiplex PCR; TCRdb's copy keeps in-frame clones and lacks some. The data show some 200,000 clones, roughly 80% seen once. The sequencing sample was made of PBMCs. The TCR sequence derives from a woman between 18 and 30 years old in good health and CMV-seronegative. The chain has TRBV18 and TRBJ1-5; tentative D call: TRBD1 (5 bases). The CDR3 sequence is CASSPKGEQPQHF. In DNA, the CDR3 is TGTGCCAGCTCACCAAAAGGGGAACAGCCCCAGCATTTT.